This entry is about one TCR beta chain. CDR3 length: 14 amino acids. V lost 4 bases and J lost 3, with 13 bases in between. Germline V gene lookup returns CDR1 MDHEN and CDR2 SYDVKM. These data come from a study of blood T cell repertoires in COVID-19. Background on the study: COVID-19 samples from acute and convalescent phases originated in the United States, Italy and Spain.

Per the study methods: Reference gene primer amplification in the assay estimated nucleated cell counts. Sequenced by immunoSEQ multiplex PCR; TCRdb stores in-frame clones only, minus some. V, J and clone size derive from that table, while D and trimming were established from the DNA sequence. In the table there are 350,000 or so clones, 80% to 90% of which are singletons. The participants were between about 18 and 100 years old and came from 24 US areas. Which cohort a participant joined came from the clinical history participants gave. Sequencing used PBMCs or T cells enriched from blood (not recorded which). This chain joins TRBV28 and TRBJ2-7, with D possibly being TRBD1 (5 bases). This TCR came from a woman aged 40 to 50 with acute COVID-19. CDR3 nucleotide sequence: TGTGCCAGCAGTTCCCCCAGGGCCTACTACGAGCAGTACTTC. Encoded protein: CASSSPRAYYEQYF. The full variable domain, in which reference TRBV28 and TRBJ2-7 provide the parts outside the CDR3, is DVKVTQSSRYLVKRTGEKVFLECVQDMDHENMFWYRQDPGLGLRLIYFSYDVKMKEKGDIPEGYSVSREKKERFSLILESASTNQTSMYLCASSSPRAYYEQYFGPGTRLTVT.